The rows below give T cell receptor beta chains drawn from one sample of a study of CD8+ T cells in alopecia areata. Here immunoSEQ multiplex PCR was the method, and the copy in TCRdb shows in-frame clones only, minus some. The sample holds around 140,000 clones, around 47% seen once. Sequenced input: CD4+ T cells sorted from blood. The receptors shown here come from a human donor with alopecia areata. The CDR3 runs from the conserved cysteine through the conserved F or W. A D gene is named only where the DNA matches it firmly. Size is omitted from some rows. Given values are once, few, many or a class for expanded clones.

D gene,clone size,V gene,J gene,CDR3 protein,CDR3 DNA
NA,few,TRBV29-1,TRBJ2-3,CSVEEKGTDTQYF,TGCAGCGTTGAAGAGAAGGGGACAGATACGCAGTATTTT
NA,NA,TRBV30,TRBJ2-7,CAWKTPLGRPPYEQYF,TGTGCCTGGAAAACCCCCCTCGGCAGGCCGCCCTACGAGCAGTACTTC
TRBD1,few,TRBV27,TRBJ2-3,CASSPDRAGTQYF,TGTGCCAGCAGTCCGGACAGGGCGGGTACGCAGTATTTT
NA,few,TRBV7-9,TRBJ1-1,CASSLEVGVAFF,TGTGCCAGCAGCTTAGAAGTGGGGGTAGCTTTCTTT
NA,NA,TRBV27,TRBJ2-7,CAASRSGKSSYEQYF,TGTGCCGCCAGCAGGAGTGGAAAATCGTCCTACGAGCAGTACTTC
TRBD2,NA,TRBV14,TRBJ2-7,CASSQRASGRSISNEQYF,TGTGCCAGCAGCCAACGGGCTAGCGGGAGGTCTATCAGCAACGAGCAGTACTTC
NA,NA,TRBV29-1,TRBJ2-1,CSVQSRAREQFF,TGCAGCGTCCAAAGCCGGGCTCGCGAGCAGTTCTTC
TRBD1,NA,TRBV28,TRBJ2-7,CASLPGTVPFLQYF,TGTGCCAGCCTGCCCGGGACAGTTCCTTTTCTGCAGTACTTC
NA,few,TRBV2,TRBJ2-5,CASIRSETQYF,TGTGCCAGCATAAGATCGGAGACCCAGTACTTC
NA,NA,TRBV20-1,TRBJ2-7,CSASGPYEQYF,TGCAGTGCTTCCGGGCCCTACGAGCAGTACTTC
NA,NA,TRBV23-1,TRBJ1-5,CASSFNPPNDSSNQPQHF,TGCGCCAGCAGTTTCAACCCGCCTAACGACAGTAGCAATCAGCCCCAGCATTTT
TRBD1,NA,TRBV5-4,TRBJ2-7,CASSQGVPREQYF,TGTGCCAGCAGCCAGGGGGTACCTCGCGAGCAGTACTTC
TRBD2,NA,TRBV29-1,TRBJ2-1,CSVGVAGVGNEQFF,TGCAGCGTTGGAGTAGCGGGAGTTGGAAATGAGCAGTTCTTC
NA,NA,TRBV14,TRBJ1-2,CASSPYTEIYGYTF,TGTGCCAGCAGCCCCTACACAGAAATCTATGGCTACACCTTC
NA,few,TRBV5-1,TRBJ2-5,CASSFDSSQETQYF,TGCGCCAGCAGCTTTGACAGCAGCCAAGAGACCCAGTACTTC
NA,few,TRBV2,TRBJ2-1,CASSIGVVRVFF,TGTGCCAGCAGTATAGGGGTGGTAAGAGTGTTCTTC
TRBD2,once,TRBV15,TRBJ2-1,CATSRDPGGSYNEQFF,TGTGCCACCAGCAGAGATCCGGGAGGCTCCTACAATGAGCAGTTCTTC
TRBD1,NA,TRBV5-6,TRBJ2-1,CAIDRGSYNEQFF,TGTGCCATCGACAGGGGTAGCTACAATGAGCAGTTCTTC
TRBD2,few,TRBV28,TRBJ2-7,CASTSYLAGTGEQYF,TGTGCCAGCACCTCCTACCTAGCGGGAACGGGCGAGCAGTACTTC
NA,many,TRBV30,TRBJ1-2,CAEGRDYGYTF,TGTGCCGAGGGACGGGACTATGGCTACACCTTC
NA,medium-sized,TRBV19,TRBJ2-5,CASSITYAETQYF,TGTGCCAGTAGTATCACCTATGCAGAGACCCAGTACTTC
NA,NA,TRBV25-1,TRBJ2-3,CASATHRAGDTQYF,TGTGCCAGCGCCACCCATCGGGCGGGAGATACGCAGTATTTT
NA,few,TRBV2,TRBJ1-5,CASRRINQPQHF,TGTGCCAGCAGACGGATCAATCAGCCCCAGCATTTT
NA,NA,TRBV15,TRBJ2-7,CATSRDGLDEQYF,TGTGCCACCAGCAGAGATGGGTTGGACGAGCAGTACTTC
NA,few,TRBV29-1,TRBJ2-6,CSVALGRAGANVLTF,TGCAGCGTTGCCCTCGGGCGGGCTGGGGCCAACGTCCTGACTTTC
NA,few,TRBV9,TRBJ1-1,CASSVEVFLEGTEAFF,TGTGCCAGCAGCGTAGAGGTCTTCCTTGAAGGAACTGAAGCTTTCTTT
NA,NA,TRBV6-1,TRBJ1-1,CASLEVQGRNTEAFF,TGTGCCAGCCTAGAAGTACAGGGACGGAACACTGAAGCTTTCTTT
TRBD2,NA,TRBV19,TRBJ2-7,CASRSGTSGRYYEQYF,TGTGCCAGTAGATCCGGGACTAGCGGGAGGTATTACGAGCAGTACTTC
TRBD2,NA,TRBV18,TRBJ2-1,CASSREREGFNEQFF,TGTGCCAGCTCACGAGAGCGGGAGGGGTTCAATGAGCAGTTCTTC